These T cell receptor beta chains were read from a single sample in a study of blood T cell repertoires in COVID-19. Libraries were prepared by immunoSEQ multiplex PCR; TCRdb keeps only in-frame clonotypes and omits some of them. The data contain over 45,000 clones, around 81% of them singletons. The sequenced material came from peripheral blood. The receptors come from a woman over 75 with active or convalescent COVID-19. Each CDR3 is given with its conserved first and last residue. A D gene is named only where the DNA matches it firmly. Part of the rows lack a size; the others show once, few, many or a class for expanded clones.

-	-	TRBV27	TRBJ2-2	TGTGCCAGCAGTTTAGGGCAGGAAGGGAACACCGGGGAGCTGTTTTTT	CASSLGQEGNTGELFF
-	-	TRBV5-6	TRBJ1-2	TGTGCCAGCAGCTTGGTGGCAGGCGATGGCTACACCTTC	CASSLVAGDGYTF
once	-	TRBV7-6	TRBJ1-6	TGTGCCAGCAGCTTAGGCAGGGGCTTCGATAATTCACCCCTCCACTTT	CASSLGRGFDNSPLHF
-	-	TRBV27	TRBJ2-7	TGTGCCAGCAGTTTCTATGGAGCGTCCTACGAGCAGTACTTC	CASSFYGASYEQYF
-	-	TRBV7-8	TRBJ1-2	TGTGCCAGCAGCTCCGGAGTTTACTATGGCTACACCTTC	CASSSGVYYGYTF
-	-	TRBV5-1	TRBJ2-1	TGCGCCAGCAGCTTGGTAGGGGCCAATGAGCAGTTCTTC	CASSLVGANEQFF
few	-	TRBV7-2	TRBJ2-7	TGTGCCAGCAGCTTTTACTCAGGGTACGAGCAGTACTTC	CASSFYSGYEQYF
-	-	TRBV28	TRBJ1-2	TGTGCCAGCAGTTTATGGGACCAACAGGGCATTCATGGCTACACCTTC	CASSLWDQQGIHGYTF
-	TRBD1	TRBV7-9	TRBJ2-6	TGTGCCAGCAGCCGTACAGGGGCCGGGGCCAACGTCCTGACTTTC	CASSRTGAGANVLTF
-	TRBD1	TRBV19	TRBJ2-7	TGTGCCAGTAGTCTATCAACAGGGGTCGAGCAGTACTTC	CASSLSTGVEQYF